A selection of T cell receptor beta chains follows, all from one sample in a study of T cells in Graves' hyperthyroidism and ophthalmopathy. In TCRdb, the multiplex PCR reads were re-called with MiXCR into one record per CDR3 protein. The data contain hundreds of thousands of distinct CDR3 sequences, about 19% of them seen just once; the ten biggest clones take up roughly 17%. Material: blood. The receptor source for this set is a woman in her fifties or sixties with Graves' hyperthyroidism that later progressed to Graves' ophthalmopathy. Each CDR3 is given with its conserved first and last residue. D genes are given only for firm matches. Part of the rows lack a size; the others show once, few, many or a class for expanded clones.

>TRBD1|TRBJ2-7|many|TRBV3-1
TGTGCCACCACTAGGCAGGGGGCTCACGAGCAGTACTTC
CATTRQGAHEQYF
>-|TRBJ1-5|many|TRBV12-3/TRBV12-4
TGTGCCAGCAGCCAAGACAGGTACGATCAGCCCCAGCATTTT
CASSQDRYDQPQHF
>-|TRBJ1-1|-|TRBV12-3/TRBV12-4
TGTGCCAGCAGTGAGATGGGAGGTTACCTTAATGAAGCTTTCTTT
CASSEMGGYLNEAFF
>-|TRBJ1-4|-|TRBV9
TGTGCCAGCAGCTCCGGGTCAACAACTAATGAAAAACTGTTTTTT
CASSSGSTTNEKLFF
>TRBD2|TRBJ2-7|few|TRBV20-1
TGCAGTGCTTCCTCTCAGACGGCGGGGGGCACCTACGAGCAGTACTTC
CSASSQTAGGTYEQYF
>-|TRBJ2-1|many|TRBV5-1
TGCGCCAGCAGCTTGTCGGGGGGCCAGTACAATGAGCAGTTCTTC
CASSLSGGQYNEQFF
>-|TRBJ2-2|-|TRBV6-4
TGTGCCAGCAGAGAGGGGGGCAACACCGGGGAGCTGTTTTTT
CASREGGNTGELFF
>-|TRBJ2-7|-|TRBV27
TGTGCCAGCAGTTTTTCCAGGGGGGGTTCCTACGAGCAGTACTTC
CASSFSRGGSYEQYF
>TRBD1|TRBJ1-2|many|TRBV6-1
TGTGCCAGCACCGGGGTGGGGACAGGGGTAGGTGGCTACACCTTC
CASTGVGTGVGGYTF
>TRBD1|TRBJ1-2|many|TRBV3-1
TGTGCCAGCAGCCAAGATCTGAGACAGGGGGTTGGTGGCTACACCTTC
CASSQDLRQGVGGYTF
>-|TRBJ1-2|-|TRBV12-3/TRBV12-4
TGTGCCAGCAGTTTAACACCGGGGACTTATGGCTACACCTTC
CASSLTPGTYGYTF
>-|TRBJ2-1|few|TRBV29-1
TGCAGCGTTGAAAAAGGAGGGGGTGAGCAGTTCTTC
CSVEKGGGEQFF
>-|TRBJ2-1|-|TRBV20-1
TGCAGTGCTCCGCCAGAATTCTCCTACAATGAGCAGTTCTTC
CSAPPEFSYNEQFF
>TRBD1|TRBJ1-5|many|TRBV20-1
TGCAGTGCTCATAGGGGGACAGATAGCAATCAGCCCCAGCATTTT
CSAHRGTDSNQPQHF
>-|TRBJ1-2|many|TRBV6-1
TGTGCCACACTAAGAAGGGAATCGTATGGCTACACCTTC
CATLRRESYGYTF